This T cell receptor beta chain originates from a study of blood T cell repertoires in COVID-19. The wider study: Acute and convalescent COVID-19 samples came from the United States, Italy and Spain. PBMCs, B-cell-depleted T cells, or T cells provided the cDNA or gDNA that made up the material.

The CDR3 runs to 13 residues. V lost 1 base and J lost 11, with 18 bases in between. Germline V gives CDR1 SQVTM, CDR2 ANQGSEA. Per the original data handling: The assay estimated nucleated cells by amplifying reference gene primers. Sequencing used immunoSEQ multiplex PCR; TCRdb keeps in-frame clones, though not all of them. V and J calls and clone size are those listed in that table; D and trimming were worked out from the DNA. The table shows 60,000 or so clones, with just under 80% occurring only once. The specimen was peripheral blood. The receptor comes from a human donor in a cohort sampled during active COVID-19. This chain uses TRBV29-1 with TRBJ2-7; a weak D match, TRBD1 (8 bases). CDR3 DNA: TGCAGCGTTGAAGTCTCTACAGGGGGGGAGGAGTACTTC. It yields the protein CSVEVSTGGEEYF.